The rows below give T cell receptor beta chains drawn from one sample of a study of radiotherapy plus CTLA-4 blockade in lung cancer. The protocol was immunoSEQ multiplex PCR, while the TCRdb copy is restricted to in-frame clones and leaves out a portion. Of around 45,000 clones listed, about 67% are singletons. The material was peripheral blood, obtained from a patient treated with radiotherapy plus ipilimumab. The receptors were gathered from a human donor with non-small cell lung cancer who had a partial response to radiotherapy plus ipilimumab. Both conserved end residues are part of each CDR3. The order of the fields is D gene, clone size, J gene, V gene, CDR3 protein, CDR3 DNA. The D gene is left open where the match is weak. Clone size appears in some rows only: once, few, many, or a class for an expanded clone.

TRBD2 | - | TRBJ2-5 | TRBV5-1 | CASSLTSGQETQYF | TGCGCCAGCAGCTTGACTAGCGGACAAGAGACCCAGTACTTC
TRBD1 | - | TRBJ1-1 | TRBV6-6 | CASSIRGLGTEAFF | TGTGCCAGCAGTATCAGGGGGCTAGGCACTGAAGCTTTCTTT
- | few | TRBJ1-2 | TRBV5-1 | CASSNEASRGGYTF | TGCGCCAGCAGCAATGAGGCCTCCAGGGGTGGCTACACCTTC
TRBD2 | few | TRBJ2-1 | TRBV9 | CASSVGSSGSYNEQFF | TGTGCCAGCAGCGTAGGGTCTAGCGGGTCTTACAATGAGCAGTTCTTC
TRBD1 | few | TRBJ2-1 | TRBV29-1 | CSVDTDRGSTYNEQFF | TGCAGCGTTGATACCGACAGGGGATCCACCTACAATGAGCAGTTCTTC
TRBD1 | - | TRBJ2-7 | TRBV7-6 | CASSLARDRGGEQYF | TGTGCCAGCAGCTTAGCGCGGGACAGGGGTGGCGAGCAGTACTTC
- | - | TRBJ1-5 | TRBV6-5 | CASIRDNKNQPQHF | TGTGCCAGCATTAGGGACAATAAGAATCAGCCCCAGCATTTT
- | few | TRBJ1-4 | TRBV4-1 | CASSQVTEFNEKLFF | TGCGCCAGCAGCCAAGTAACGGAGTTTAATGAAAAACTGTTTTTT
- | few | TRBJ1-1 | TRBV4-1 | CASSRPGSEAFF | TGCGCCAGCAGCCGGCCGGGGAGTGAAGCTTTCTTT
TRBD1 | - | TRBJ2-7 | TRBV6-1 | CASNPTGASYEQYF | TGTGCCAGCAATCCAACAGGGGCGTCCTACGAGCAGTACTTC
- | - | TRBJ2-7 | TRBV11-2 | CASSPGQFSYEQYF | TGTGCCAGCAGCCCCGGACAGTTCTCCTACGAGCAGTACTTC
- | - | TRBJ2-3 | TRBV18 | CASSPLRGSTDTQYF | TGTGCCAGCTCTCCTTTGAGGGGGAGCACAGATACGCAGTATTTT
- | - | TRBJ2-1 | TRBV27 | CASSLSIGTSNEQFF | TGTGCCAGCAGTTTATCGATAGGGACAAGCAATGAGCAGTTCTTC
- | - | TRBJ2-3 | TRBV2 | CASTPGGREDTQYF | TGTGCCAGCACCCCGGGGGGCAGGGAAGATACGCAGTATTTT
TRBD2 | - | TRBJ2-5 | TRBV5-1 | CASSLYGSGTETQYF | TGCGCCAGCAGCCTTTACGGTAGCGGGACTGAGACCCAGTACTTC
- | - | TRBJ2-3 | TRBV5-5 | CASSLTGIEDTQYF | TGTGCCAGCAGCTTGACGGGAATTGAGGATACGCAGTATTTT
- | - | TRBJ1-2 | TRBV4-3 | CASSEANYGYTF | TGCGCCAGCAGCGAGGCAAACTATGGCTACACCTTC
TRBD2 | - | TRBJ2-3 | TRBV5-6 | CASSLNFGTRTDTQYF | TGTGCCAGCAGCTTGAATTTTGGGACTAGAACAGATACGCAGTATTTT
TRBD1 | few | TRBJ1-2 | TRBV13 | CASSKDRGSYGYTF | TGTGCCAGCAGTAAGGACAGGGGAAGCTATGGCTACACCTTC
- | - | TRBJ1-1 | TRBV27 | CASSPTGLGAEAFF | TGTGCCAGCAGTCCGACAGGCCTAGGGGCTGAAGCTTTCTTT
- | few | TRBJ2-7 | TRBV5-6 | CASSLRDWGFYEQYF | TGTGCCAGCAGCTTAAGGGACTGGGGCTTCTACGAGCAGTACTTC
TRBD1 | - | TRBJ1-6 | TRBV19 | CATRATGDSPLHF | TGTGCCACTCGGGCCACAGGGGACTCACCCCTCCACTTT
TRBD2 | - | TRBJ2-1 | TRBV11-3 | CASSLTSGGLWNEQFF | TGTGCCAGCAGCTTGACTAGCGGGGGGTTATGGAATGAGCAGTTCTTC
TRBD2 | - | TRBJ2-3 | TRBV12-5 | CASGLVLAGGDTQYF | TGTGCTAGTGGTTTGGTACTAGCGGGAGGGGATACGCAGTATTTT
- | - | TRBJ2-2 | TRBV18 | CASSQGVADTGELFF | TGTGCCAGCTCACAAGGGGTAGCCGACACCGGGGAGCTGTTTTTT
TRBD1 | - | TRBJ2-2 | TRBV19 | CASSTTGVHTGELFF | TGTGCCAGTAGTACCACAGGGGTACACACCGGGGAGCTGTTTTTT
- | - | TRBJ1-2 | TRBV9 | CASSVGGGATYGYTF | TGTGCCAGCAGCGTGGGGGGGGGCGCTACCTATGGCTACACCTTC
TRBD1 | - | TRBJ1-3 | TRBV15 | CATSRGTGATPDTIYF | TGTGCCACCAGCAGAGGCACAGGGGCCACACCCGACACCATATATTTT
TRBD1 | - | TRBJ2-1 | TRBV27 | CASSINRGEQFF | TGTGCCAGCAGTATCAACAGGGGTGAGCAGTTCTTC
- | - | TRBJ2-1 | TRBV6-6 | CASSVQGLSGIGEQFF | TGTGCCAGCAGTGTCCAGGGACTTAGCGGTATAGGTGAGCAGTTCTTC
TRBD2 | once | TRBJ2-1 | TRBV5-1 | CASSLAGGLAGRLSYNEQFF | TGCGCCAGCAGCTTGGCGGGGGGACTAGCGGGAAGGCTCTCCTACAATGAGCAGTTCTTC
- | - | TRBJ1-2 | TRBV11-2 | CASSLEIPPYGYTF | TGTGCCAGCAGCTTAGAAATCCCTCCCTATGGCTACACCTTC
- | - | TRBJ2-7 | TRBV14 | CASSQLRDTQGMDEQYF | TGTGCCAGCAGCCAGCTCCGGGACACTCAAGGTATGGACGAGCAGTACTTC
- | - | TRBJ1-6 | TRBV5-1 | CASSPGEGSYNSPLHF | TGCGCCAGCAGCCCCGGGGAGGGGTCCTATAATTCACCCCTCCACTTT
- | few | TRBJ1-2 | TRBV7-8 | CASSPRTTGYTF | TGTGCCAGCAGCCCTAGGACAACCGGCTACACCTTC
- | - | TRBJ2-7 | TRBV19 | CASAPLAGNEQYF | TGTGCCAGCGCCCCCTTAGCCGGCAACGAGCAGTACTTC
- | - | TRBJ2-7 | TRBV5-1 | CASSLQVTSYEQYF | TGCGCCAGCAGCTTGCAGGTCACTAGCTACGAGCAGTACTTC
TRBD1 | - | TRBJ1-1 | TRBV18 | CASSPGQMNTEAFF | TGTGCCAGCTCACCGGGACAGATGAACACTGAAGCTTTCTTT
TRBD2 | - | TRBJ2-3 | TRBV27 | CASSLLKERGTTDTQYF | TGTGCCAGCAGTCTATTAAAGGAGCGGGGAACCACAGATACGCAGTATTTT
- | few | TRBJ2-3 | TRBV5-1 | CASSLGSGDTQYF | TGCGCCAGCAGCTTGGGTTCAGGCGATACGCAGTATTTT
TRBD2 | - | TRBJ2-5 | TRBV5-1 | CASSSGGGMYF | TGCGCCAGCAGCTCGGGGGGAGGGATGTACTTC
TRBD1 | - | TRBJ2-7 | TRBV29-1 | CSVLGGPRYEQYF | TGCAGCGTATTAGGGGGCCCGCGATACGAGCAGTACTTC
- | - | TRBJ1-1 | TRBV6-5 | CASNLRGENTEAFF | TGTGCCAGCAATTTGAGAGGAGAGAACACTGAAGCTTTCTTT
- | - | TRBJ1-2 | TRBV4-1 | CASSQDRGDYGYTF | TGCGCCAGCAGCCAAGATCGGGGGGACTATGGCTACACCTTC
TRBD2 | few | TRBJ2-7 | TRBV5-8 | CASSLLREGLSIYEQYF | TGTGCCAGCAGCTTGTTGCGGGAGGGCCTCTCGATCTACGAGCAGTACTTC
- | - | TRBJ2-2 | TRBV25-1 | CASKDQGWDTGELFF | TGTGCCAGCAAGGATCAGGGTTGGGACACCGGGGAGCTGTTTTTT
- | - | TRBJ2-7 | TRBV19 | CASSFPGEERDKREQYF | TGTGCCAGTAGTTTTCCAGGCGAGGAGCGGGACAAGCGCGAGCAGTACTTC
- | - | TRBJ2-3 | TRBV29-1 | CSAESTDTQYF | TGCAGCGCTGAGAGTACAGATACGCAGTATTTT
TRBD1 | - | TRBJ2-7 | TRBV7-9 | CASSLGTGINEQYF | TGTGCCAGCAGCCTAGGGACAGGGATCAACGAGCAGTACTTC
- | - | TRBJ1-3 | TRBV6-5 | CASSSPGEGNTIYF | TGTGCCAGCAGTTCTCCGGGGGAAGGAAACACCATATATTTT
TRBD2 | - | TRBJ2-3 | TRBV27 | CASGARLAGALQWGTDTQYF | TGTGCCAGCGGCGCTCGACTAGCGGGAGCCCTCCAGTGGGGCACAGATACGCAGTATTTT
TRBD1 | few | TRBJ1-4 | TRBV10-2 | CASSESSTGGTNEKLFF | TGCGCCAGCAGTGAGTCATCCACAGGGGGAACTAATGAAAAACTGTTTTTT
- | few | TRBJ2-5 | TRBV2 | CASSENRDQETQYF | TGTGCCAGCAGTGAAAACAGGGACCAAGAGACCCAGTACTTC
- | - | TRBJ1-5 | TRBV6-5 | CASSYNRFYQPQHF | TGTGCCAGCAGTTATAACAGATTTTATCAGCCCCAGCATTTT